This section outlines one T cell receptor (beta chain) sequence together with its context. As yet, its antigen is unknown. TCRdb re-derived calls from the 5' RACE reads in MiXCR, one entry per CDR3 protein. This table holds about 320,000 distinct CDR3 sequences, roughly an eighth found once. From germline, CDR1 is MNHEY and CDR2 SVGEGT. The CDR3 covers 14 residues. Trimming removed 7 bases from V and 4 bases from J; junction bases left unmatched: 9. The data are from a study of T-cell memory formation after mild COVID-19. Study-level findings and limits: Clones shrinking from day 15 to 85 showed even CD4/CD8 mixes; later expanders tilted CD4+.

The sequence came from a man aged 18-30 years who had mild COVID-19 (a few samples of this study predate the infection). Cell type and time point are not known. The chain joins TRBV6-2 or TRBV6-3 to TRBJ2-5, with 7 bases fitting TRBD1. The sequenced sample consisted of PBMCs or a T cell subset sorted from them (not recorded which). CDR3 sequence: CASTQQGLRETQYF. CDR3 nucleotide sequence: TGTGCCAGCACCCAACAGGGGTTGAGAGAGACCCAGTACTTC.